This T cell receptor (beta chain) stems from a study of T-cell reconstitution after alpha-beta-depleted transplantation in children. Study-level findings and limits: Several hundred expanded graft clones reportedly were the source of alpha-beta T cells about two months after transplant. High day-60 TCRbeta diversity in some patients came from surviving recipient T cells and thymic progenitors. It was newly produced T cells that mostly accounted for T-cell counts and diversity one year after transplant.

A library of TCRbeta sequences, prepared with unique molecular identifiers, was generated. One entry per CDR3 protein results from TCRdb running MiXCR on the PCR reads. The table shows 780,000 or so distinct CDR3 sequences, with approximately 15% occurring only once. Points on this clonotype: As yet, its antigen is unknown.

Sequenced here: PBMCs, mostly from graft donor cells, sampled 360 days after TCRalphabeta/CD19-depleted stem cell transplant. The clonotype was recovered from a male patient younger than 18 who had a stem cell transplant for acute lymphoblastic leukemia, so the T cells may come from the graft donor.

The CDR3 loop is CASSPAPPTSGSKREQFF. The CDR3 DNA reads as TGTGCCAGCAGCCCAGCACCACCGACTAGCGGGAGCAAACGGGAGCAGTTCTTC. J is TRBJ2-1 and V is TRBV3-1; TRBD2 matches 12 bases. The CDR3 contains 18 residues. Germline V gene data show CDR1 as LGHDT and CDR2 as YNNKEL (reference sequence). Unmatched junction bases numbered 17, after V lost 4 bases and J lost 10 bases.